This T cell receptor (beta chain) is drawn from a study of shared clonotypes between healthy human individuals. On the study more broadly: Each donor's CD4 naive and CD4 memory cells filled three plates apiece, CD8 naive two, and CD8 memory one.

CDR1 and CDR2 (germline): PRHDT, FYEKMQ (reference sequence). Trimming at V came to 5 bases and at J to 7 bases, leaving 19 bases not matched to a gene. This CDR3 has 17 residues. Profiled with immunoSEQ multiplex PCR; TCRdb holds only in-frame clones, not every one. The repertoire holds some 95,000 clones, with approximately 61% as singletons. CD45RO+ cells plus CCR7-negative CD45RA+ TemRA cells formed CD8 memory. Sequenced: memory CD8+ T cells sorted from blood. The sample's subset: CD45RO+ cells pooled with CCR7-negative TemRA cells. This TCR derives from a young man in good health. V gene TRBV13 combines with J gene TRBJ1-1, with 7 nucleotides matching TRBD1. CDR3 amino acids: CASSEGIKGAGPNEAFF. CDR3 bases: TGTGCCAGCAGCGAGGGCATCAAGGGGGCAGGACCCAATGAAGCTTTCTTT.